The subject of this entry is one T cell receptor (beta chain). The data are from a study of shared clonotypes between healthy human individuals. The CDR3 has 12 residues. The germline V gene encodes CDR1 LNHDA and CDR2 SQIVND (reference sequence). The V and J ends lost 5 bases and 8 bases respectively, with 9 bases between them. Each subset's genomic DNA was split evenly across several immunoSEQ plates. Sequencing was performed with immunoSEQ multiplex PCR; in TCRdb, only in-frame clones are kept and a portion is missing. The sample shows about 2.4 million clones, 80% to 95% of them seen only once. The sequencing input was naive CD4+ T cells from PBMCs. Subset meaning: CD45RA+ positively selected. The receptor's source is a man between 18 and 35 years old in good health. Some clones in this sample may be carry-over from other donors' samples. The chain couples TRBV19 to TRBJ2-2; no clear D gene. The DNA of the CDR3 is TGTGCCAGTAGTCCCCCCCCTGGGGAGCTGTTTTTT. This sequence encodes CASSPPPGELFF.